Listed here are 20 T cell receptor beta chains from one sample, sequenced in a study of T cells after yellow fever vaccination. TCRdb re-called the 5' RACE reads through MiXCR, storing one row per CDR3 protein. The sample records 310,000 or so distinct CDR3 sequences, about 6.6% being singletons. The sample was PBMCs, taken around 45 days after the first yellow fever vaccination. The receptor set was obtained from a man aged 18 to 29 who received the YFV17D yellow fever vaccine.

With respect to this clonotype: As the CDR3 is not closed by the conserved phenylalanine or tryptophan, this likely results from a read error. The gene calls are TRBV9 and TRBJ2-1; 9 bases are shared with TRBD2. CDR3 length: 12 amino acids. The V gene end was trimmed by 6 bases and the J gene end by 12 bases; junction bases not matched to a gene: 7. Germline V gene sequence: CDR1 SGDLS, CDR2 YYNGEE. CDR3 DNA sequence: TGTGCCAGCACGGATAGCGGGGGTTGGCAGTTCTCC. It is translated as CASTDSGGWQFS.

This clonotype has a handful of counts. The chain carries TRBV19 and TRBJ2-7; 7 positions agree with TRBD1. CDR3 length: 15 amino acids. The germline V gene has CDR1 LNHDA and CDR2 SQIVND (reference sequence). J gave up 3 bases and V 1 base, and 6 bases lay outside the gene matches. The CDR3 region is CASSIATGTDYEQYF. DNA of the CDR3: TGTGCCAGTAGTATAGCGACCGGGACAGACTACGAGCAGTACTTC.

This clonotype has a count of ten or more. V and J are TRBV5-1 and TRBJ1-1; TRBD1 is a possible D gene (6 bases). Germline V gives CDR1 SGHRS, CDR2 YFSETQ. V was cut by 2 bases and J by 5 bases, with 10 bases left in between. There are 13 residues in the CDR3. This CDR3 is CASSFTGRTEAFF. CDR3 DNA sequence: TGCGCCAGCAGCTTCACAGGGAGGACTGAAGCTTTCTTT.

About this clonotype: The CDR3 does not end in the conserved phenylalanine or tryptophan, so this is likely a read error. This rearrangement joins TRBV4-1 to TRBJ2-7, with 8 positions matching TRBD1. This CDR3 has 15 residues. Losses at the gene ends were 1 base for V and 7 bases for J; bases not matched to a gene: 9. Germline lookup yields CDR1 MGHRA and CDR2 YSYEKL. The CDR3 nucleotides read TGCGCCAGCAGCCAAGGGACAGGGCAGTTGGGAGAGCAGTACTCC. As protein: CASSQGTGQLGEQYS.

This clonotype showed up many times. DNA for the CDR3: TGCGCCAGCAGCTTAGCGGGGATCTCCTCCTACAATGAGCAGTTCTTC. It translates to CASSLAGISSYNEQFF. The genes are TRBV5-1 and TRBJ2-1; 7 bases are a match to TRBD2. With V trimmed by 2 bases and J by 0 bases, 5 bases remained unmatched. The CDR3 consists of 16 residues. Germline V gives CDR1 SGHRS, CDR2 YFSETQ.

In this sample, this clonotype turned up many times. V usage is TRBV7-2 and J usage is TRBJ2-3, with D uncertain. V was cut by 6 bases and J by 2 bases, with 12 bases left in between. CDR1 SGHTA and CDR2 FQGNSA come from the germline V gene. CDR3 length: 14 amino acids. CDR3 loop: CASRLRVTTDTQYF. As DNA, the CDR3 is TGTGCCAGCAGACTTCGGGTGACCACAGATACGCAGTATTTT. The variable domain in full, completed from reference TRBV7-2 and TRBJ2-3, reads GAGVSQSPSNKVTEKGKDVELRCDPISGHTALYWYRQSLGQGLEFLIYFQGNSAPDKSGLPSDRFSAERTGGSVSTLTIQRTQQEDSAVYLCASRLRVTTDTQYFGPGTRLTVL.

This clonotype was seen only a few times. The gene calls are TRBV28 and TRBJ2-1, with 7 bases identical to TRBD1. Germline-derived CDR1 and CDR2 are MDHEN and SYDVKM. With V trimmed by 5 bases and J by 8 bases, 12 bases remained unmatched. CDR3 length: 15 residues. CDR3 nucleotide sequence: TGTGCCAGCAGTCGGGTCCCAACCCAGGGGGATGAGCAGTTCTTC. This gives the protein CASSRVPTQGDEQFF.

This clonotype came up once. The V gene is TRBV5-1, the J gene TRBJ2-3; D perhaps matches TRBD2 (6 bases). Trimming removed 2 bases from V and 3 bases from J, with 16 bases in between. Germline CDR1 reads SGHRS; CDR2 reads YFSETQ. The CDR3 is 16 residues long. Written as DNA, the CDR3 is TGCGCCAGCAGCTTCCGGGACTTCGATATGACAGATACGCAGTATTTT. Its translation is CASSFRDFDMTDTQYF.

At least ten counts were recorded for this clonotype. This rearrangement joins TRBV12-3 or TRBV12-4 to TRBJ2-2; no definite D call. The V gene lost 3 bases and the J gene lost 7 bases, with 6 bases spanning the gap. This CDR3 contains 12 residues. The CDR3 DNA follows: TGTGCCAGCAGTTTTTGGGGCGGGGAGCTGTTTTTT. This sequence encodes CASSFWGGELFF.

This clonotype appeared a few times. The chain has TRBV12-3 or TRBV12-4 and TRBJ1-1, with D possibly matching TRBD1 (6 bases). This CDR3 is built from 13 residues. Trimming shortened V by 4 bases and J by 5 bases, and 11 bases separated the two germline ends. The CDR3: CASSWGLVTEAFF. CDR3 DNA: TGTGCCAGCAGTTGGGGGCTGGTTACTGAAGCTTTCTTT.

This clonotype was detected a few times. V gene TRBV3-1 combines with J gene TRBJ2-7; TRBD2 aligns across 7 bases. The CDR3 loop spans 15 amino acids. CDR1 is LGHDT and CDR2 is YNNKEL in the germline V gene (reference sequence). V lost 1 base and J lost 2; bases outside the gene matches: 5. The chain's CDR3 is CASSQALAVPYEQYF. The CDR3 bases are TGTGCCAGCAGCCAAGCTCTAGCGGTACCCTACGAGCAGTACTTC.

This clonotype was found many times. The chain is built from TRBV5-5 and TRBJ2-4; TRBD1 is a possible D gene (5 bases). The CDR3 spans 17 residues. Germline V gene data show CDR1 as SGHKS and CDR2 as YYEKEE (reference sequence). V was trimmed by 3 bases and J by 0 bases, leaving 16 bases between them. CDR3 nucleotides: TGTGCCAGCAGCTACGTGACAGAAGCCTTAGCCAAAAACATTCAGTACTTC. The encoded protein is CASSYVTEALAKNIQYF.

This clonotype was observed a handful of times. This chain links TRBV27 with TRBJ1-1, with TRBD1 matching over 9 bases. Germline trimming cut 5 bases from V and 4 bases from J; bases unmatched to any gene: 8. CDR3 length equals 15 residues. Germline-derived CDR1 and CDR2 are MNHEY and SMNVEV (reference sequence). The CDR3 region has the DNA TGTGCCAGCAGTCCGATGGACAGGGGCGGCACTGAAGCTTTCTTT. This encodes CASSPMDRGGTEAFF.

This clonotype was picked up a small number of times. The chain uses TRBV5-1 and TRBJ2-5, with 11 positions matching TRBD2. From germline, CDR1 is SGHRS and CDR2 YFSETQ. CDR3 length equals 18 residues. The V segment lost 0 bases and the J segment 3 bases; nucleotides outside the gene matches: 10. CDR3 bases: TGCGCCAGCAGCTTGGCTAGATCCGGGACTAGCGGCGAAGAGACCCAGTACTTC. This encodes CASSLARSGTSGEETQYF.

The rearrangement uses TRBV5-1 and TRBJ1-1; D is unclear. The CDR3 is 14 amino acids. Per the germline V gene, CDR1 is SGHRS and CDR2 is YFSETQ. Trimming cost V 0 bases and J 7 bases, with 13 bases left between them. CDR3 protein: CASSLEGGHNEAFF. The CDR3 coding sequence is TGCGCCAGCAGCTTGGAAGGAGGCCACAATGAAGCTTTCTTT. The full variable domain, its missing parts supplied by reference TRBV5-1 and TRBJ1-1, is KAGVTQTPRYLIKTRGQQVTLSCSPISGHRSVSWYQQTPGQGLQFLFEYFSETQRNKGNFPGRFSGRQFSNSRSEMNVSTLELGDSALYLCASSLEGGHNEAFFGQGTRLTVV.

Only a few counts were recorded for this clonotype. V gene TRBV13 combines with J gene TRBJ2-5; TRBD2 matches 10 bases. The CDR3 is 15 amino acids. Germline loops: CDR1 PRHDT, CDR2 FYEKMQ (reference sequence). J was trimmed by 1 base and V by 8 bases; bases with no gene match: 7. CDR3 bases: TGTGCCAGCCAGGACAGCGGGGGGGCCCAAGAGACCCAGTACTTC. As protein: CASQDSGGAQETQYF.

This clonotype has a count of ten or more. CDR3 in DNA: TGTGCCTGGAGTGTACGAGCGGGGGGTTACAATGAGCAGTTCTTC. This codes for CAWSVRAGGYNEQFF. This rearrangement joins TRBV30 to TRBJ2-1; 9 bases are shared with TRBD2. The CDR3 is 15 residues long. The junction had 4 bases not matched to a gene; V was cut back by 0 bases and J by 4 bases. Germline CDR1 reads GTSNPN; CDR2 reads SVGIG (reference sequence).

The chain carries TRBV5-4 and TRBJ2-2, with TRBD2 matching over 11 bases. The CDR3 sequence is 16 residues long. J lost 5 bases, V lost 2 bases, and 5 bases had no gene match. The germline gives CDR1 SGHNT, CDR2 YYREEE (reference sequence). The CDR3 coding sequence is TGTGCCAGCAGCTTTCCCGCTAGCGGGGGGACCGGGGAGCTGTTTTTT. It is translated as CASSFPASGGTGELFF.

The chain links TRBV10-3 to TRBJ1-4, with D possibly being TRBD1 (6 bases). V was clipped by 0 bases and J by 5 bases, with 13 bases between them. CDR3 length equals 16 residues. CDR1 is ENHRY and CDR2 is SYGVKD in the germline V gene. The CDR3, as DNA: TGTGCCATCAGTGAGTCTGGAACAGGGAGGAATGAAAAACTGTTTTTT. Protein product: CAISESGTGRNEKLFF.

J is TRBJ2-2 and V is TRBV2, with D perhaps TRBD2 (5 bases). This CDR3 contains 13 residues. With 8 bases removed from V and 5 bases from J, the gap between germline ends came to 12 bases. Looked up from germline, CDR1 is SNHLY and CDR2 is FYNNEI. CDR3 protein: CASRERVTGELFF. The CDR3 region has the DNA TGTGCCAGCCGGGAAAGGGTAACCGGGGAGCTGTTTTTT.